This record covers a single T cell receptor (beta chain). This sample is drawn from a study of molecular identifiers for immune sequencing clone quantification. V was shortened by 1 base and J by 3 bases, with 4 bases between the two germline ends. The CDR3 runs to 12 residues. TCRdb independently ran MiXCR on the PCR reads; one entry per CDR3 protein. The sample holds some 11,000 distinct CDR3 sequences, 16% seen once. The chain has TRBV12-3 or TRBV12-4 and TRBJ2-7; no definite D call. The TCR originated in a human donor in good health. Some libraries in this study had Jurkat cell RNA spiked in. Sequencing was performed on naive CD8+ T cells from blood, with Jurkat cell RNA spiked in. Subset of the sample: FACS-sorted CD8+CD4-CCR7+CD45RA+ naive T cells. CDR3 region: CASSLDSYEQYF. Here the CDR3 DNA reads TGTGCCAGCAGTTTAGACAGCTACGAGCAGTACTTC.